This entry lists 32 T cell receptor beta chains sequenced from one sample in a study of early T cells in non-severe SARS-CoV-2 infection. TCRdb redid the calling of the 5' RACE reads with MiXCR, one entry per CDR3 protein. The sample lists about 67,000 distinct CDR3 sequences, more than 9% occurring once. The specimen sequenced was whole blood. The receptors were sampled from an adult who was a healthcare worker with PCR-confirmed SARS-CoV-2 infection or an uninfected control (not recorded which).

This clonotype was seen ten or more times. The chain links TRBV11-2 to TRBJ2-1, with 14 bases aligning to TRBD2. The length of the CDR3 is 17 residues. Germline CDR1 SGHAT, CDR2 FQNNGV. The J segment lost 8 bases and the V segment lost 2 bases, leaving 8 bases of the junction unmatched. CDR3 nucleotide sequence: TGTGCCAGCAGCTTATGGGGGACTAGCGGGAGTAACGATGAGCAGTTCTTC. Translation: CASSLWGTSGSNDEQFF.

There are many counts of this clonotype. V gene TRBV19 combines with J gene TRBJ2-2, with 7 bases fitting TRBD2. The CDR3 runs 14 residues. With 6 bases clipped from V and 6 bases from J, the junction kept 7 bases outside the gene matches. Germline V gene sequence: CDR1 LNHDA, CDR2 SQIVND (reference sequence). For the CDR3, the DNA is TGTGCCAGTAGCACCGGGGGGATGGCCGGGGAGCTGTTTTTT. Amino acids: CASSTGGMAGELFF.

This clonotype came up many times. The chain uses TRBV6-2 or TRBV6-3 and TRBJ2-5, with a weak D call TRBD2 (7 bases). Germline CDR1 and CDR2: MNHEY and SVGEGT. The V and J ends lost 6 bases and 7 bases respectively, with 15 bases between them. CDR3 size: 13 residues. CDR3 protein: CASRNHREGTQYF. The DNA of the CDR3 is TGTGCCAGCAGGAACCACAGGGAGGGGACCCAGTACTTC.

This clonotype was counted ten times or more. The chain carries TRBV20-1 and TRBJ1-2, with a weak D call TRBD1 (5 bases). Trimming took 5 bases from V and 0 from J, leaving 13 bases between them. The CDR3 loop spans 14 amino acids. Germline CDR1 reads DFQATT; CDR2 reads SNEGSKA (reference sequence). CDR3 amino acids: CSAPRDGSNYGYTF. The CDR3 DNA follows: TGCAGTGCTCCCCGGGACGGATCTAACTATGGCTACACCTTC.

This clonotype was found a few times. The chain links TRBV6-5 to TRBJ2-1, with D perhaps matching TRBD1 or TRBD2 (6 bases each). Per germline, CDR1 MNHEY and CDR2 SVGAGI. The CDR3 covers 15 residues. The germline V and J ends were trimmed by 6 bases and 6 bases, with 18 bases remaining between them. This chain's CDR3 is CASRPEGGAPNEQFF. For the CDR3, the DNA is TGTGCCAGCAGACCGGAGGGGGGCGCCCCCAATGAGCAGTTCTTC.

This clonotype was counted only a few times. The rearrangement links TRBV6-1 to TRBJ1-5; D is ambiguous. Germline V gene data show CDR1 as MNHNS and CDR2 as SASEGT. The length of the CDR3 is 13 residues. Trimming cost V 7 bases and J 3 bases, with 10 bases left between them. For the CDR3, the DNA is TGTGCCAGCATCCTTACAGTCAATCAGCCCCAGCATTTT. This gives the protein CASILTVNQPQHF.

This clonotype was counted between two and nine times. The chain combines TRBV29-1 with TRBJ2-5, with D perhaps TRBD2 (5 bases). Germline-derived CDR1 and CDR2 are SQVTM and ANQGSEA. This CDR3 comprises 14 residues. V dropped 8 bases and J dropped 5 bases, with 21 bases sitting between them. CDR3 nucleotide sequence: TGCAGCCTTCGTGGTTTCTCGGAGGCGGAGACCCAGTACTTC. This sequence encodes CSLRGFSEAETQYF.

This clonotype was detected a few times. The chain has TRBV2 and TRBJ2-2; D not certain. V lost 4 bases to trimming and J lost 5 bases, with 8 bases between them. Looked up from germline, CDR1 is SNHLY and CDR2 is FYNNEI. CDR3 length: 13 amino acids. The CDR3 is CASSVEGTGELFF. CDR3 sequence (DNA): TGTGCCAGCAGTGTGGAAGGGACCGGGGAGCTGTTTTTT.

V gene TRBV5-1 combines with J gene TRBJ2-7; TRBD2 aligns across 7 bases. This CDR3 contains 15 residues. Germline V gives CDR1 SGHRS, CDR2 YFSETQ. V shed 0 bases, J shed 5 bases, and the junction held 8 bases outside the gene matches. The CDR3 DNA reads as TGCGCCAGCAGCTTGGGGCCGGGACTAAATAACGAGCAGTACTTC. Its protein is CASSLGPGLNNEQYF.

This clonotype was seen a few times. Compared with germline, one end of the junction differs, possibly owing to a read error. The chain has TRBV3-1 and TRBJ2-1; a weak D match, TRBD2 (5 bases). Germline assignment: CDR1 LGHDT and CDR2 YNNKEL (reference sequence). The CDR3 totals 13 residues. The CDR3 sequence: CASSPASDLQWVF. The DNA for the CDR3 is TGTGCCAGCAGCCCGGCATCGGACTTACAGTGGGTCTTC.

This sequence joins TRBV2 and TRBJ2-7; D is possibly TRBD2 (5 bases). This CDR3 has 14 residues. Germline-derived CDR1 and CDR2 are SNHLY and FYNNEI. Trimming left V 2 bases short and J 0 bases short, with 8 bases between. This CDR3 reads CASSERGSSYEQYF. The CDR3 coding sequence is TGTGCCAGCAGTGAACGGGGTAGCTCCTACGAGCAGTACTTC.

This clonotype was picked up a small number of times. The CDR3 bases are TGTGCCAGCAGGTCCGGGACAGGGTCCTACGAGCAGTACTTC. The encoded protein is CASRSGTGSYEQYF. The chain recombines TRBV6-6 with TRBJ2-7; 9 nucleotides agree with TRBD1. Germline trimming cut 6 bases from V and 1 base from J; bases unmatched to any gene: 4. The CDR3 extends over 14 amino acids. Germline V CDR1 and CDR2: MNHNY, SVGAGI (reference sequence).

In its sample, this clonotype was seen a few times. V usage is TRBV7-9 and J usage is TRBJ2-3, with TRBD1 matching over 7 bases. Germline V gives CDR1 SEHNR, CDR2 FQNEAQ (reference sequence). The trim removed 4 bases at V and 7 bases at J, leaving 17 bases unmatched. The CDR3 totals 17 residues. Written as DNA, the CDR3 is TGTGCCAGCAGCTCCTCCTTGGAGGACAGGTCCTCGAATACGCAGTATTTT. This encodes CASSSSLEDRSSNTQYF.

This clonotype has at least ten counts. The chain employs TRBV5-6 and TRBJ1-2; D might be TRBD1 (5 bases). Germline-derived CDR1 and CDR2 are SGHDT and YYEEEE. Trimming shortened V by 6 bases and J by 0 bases, and 18 bases separated the two germline ends. This CDR3 is built from 16 residues. The CDR3 spells CASIPFGDPPNYGYTF. The CDR3 region has the DNA TGTGCCAGCATCCCCTTTGGGGACCCTCCTAACTATGGCTACACCTTC. Together with reference TRBV5-6 and TRBJ1-2, the CDR3 gives the full variable domain: DAGVTQSPTHLIKTRGQQVTLRCSPKSGHDTVSWYQQALGQGPQFIFQYYEEEERQRGNFPDRFSGHQFPNYSSELNVNALLLGDSALYLCASIPFGDPPNYGYTFGSGTRLTVV.

Only a few counts were recorded for this clonotype. The genes are TRBV6-6 and TRBJ2-5, with 7 bases lining up with TRBD1. The CDR3 is 13 amino acids. The V gene's germline CDR1 is MNHNY and CDR2 SVGAGI (reference sequence). J was trimmed by 3 bases and V by 2 bases; bases with no gene match: 0. The DNA of the CDR3 is TGTGCCAGCAGTTACGGGACAGAAGAGACCCAGTACTTC. It encodes CASSYGTEETQYF.

The chain has TRBV28 and TRBJ2-3; D possibly corresponds to TRBD2 (6 bases). This CDR3 has 14 residues. Germline-derived CDR1 and CDR2 are MDHEN and SYDVKM. The V and J ends lost 4 bases and 4 bases respectively, with 12 bases between them. The CDR3 loop reads CASSYGPSADTQYF. The CDR3 region has the DNA TGTGCCAGCAGTTATGGGCCTAGCGCAGATACGCAGTATTTT.

This clonotype was observed many times. The CDR3 sequence: CASSIPTGTSGEFF. The CDR3 nucleotides are TGTGCCAGTAGTATACCGACAGGGACTAGCGGGGAGTTCTTC. The V call is TRBV19, the J call TRBJ2-1; 13 nucleotides agree with TRBD2. The CDR3 is 14 amino acids. After removal of 2 bases from V and 14 bases from J, the junction contained 6 bases not matched to a gene. Germline V gives CDR1 LNHDA, CDR2 SQIVND (reference sequence).

This clonotype was found many times. The chain joins TRBV5-4 to TRBJ2-5; D call uncertain. The V end lost 0 bases, the J end lost 0 bases, and 9 bases lay between the germline ends. Germline loops: CDR1 SGHNT, CDR2 YYREEE (reference sequence). The CDR3 loop spans 15 amino acids. The CDR3 DNA is TGTGCCAGCAGCTTGGATAGCCGCTACCAAGAGACCCAGTACTTC. Its protein product is CASSLDSRYQETQYF. The whole variable domain, remainder taken from reference TRBV5-4 and TRBJ2-5, is ETGVTQSPTHLIKTRGQQVTLRCSSQSGHNTVSWYQQALGQGPQFIFQYYREEENGRGNFPPRFSGLQFPNYSSELNVNALELDDSALYLCASSLDSRYQETQYFGPGTRLLVL.

The V gene is TRBV20-1, the J gene TRBJ2-3, with TRBD2 matching over 9 bases. Germline V gives CDR1 DFQATT, CDR2 SNEGSKA (reference sequence). V dropped 0 bases and J dropped 4; count of bases not matched to a gene: 5. This CDR3 is built from 15 residues. Here the CDR3 reads CSARERGGIPDTQYF. CDR3 sequence (DNA): TGCAGTGCTAGAGAGCGGGGGGGCATCCCAGATACGCAGTATTTT.

This clonotype was counted many times. The J gene is TRBJ2-5, the V gene TRBV11-2; weak D call: TRBD1 (6 bases). This CDR3 has 15 residues. Germline V gene sequence: CDR1 SGHAT, CDR2 FQNNGV. V was trimmed by 5 bases and J by 5 bases, leaving 18 bases between them. The CDR3 loop is CASSPGVGGMETQYF. The CDR3 DNA is TGTGCCAGCAGCCCCGGAGTAGGGGGTATGGAGACCCAGTACTTC.

This clonotype has more than one count but fewer than ten. V gene TRBV11-2 combines with J gene TRBJ2-7; no reliable D call. V was trimmed by 2 bases and J by 2 bases, leaving 7 bases between them. The CDR3 has 13 residues. Germline values: CDR1 SGHAT, CDR2 FQNNGV. The CDR3 is CASSLYPPYEQYF. The CDR3 region has the DNA TGTGCCAGCAGCTTATACCCTCCCTACGAGCAGTACTTC.

The chain joins TRBV25-1 to TRBJ2-7, with 7 bases aligning to TRBD1. The CDR3 covers 15 residues. CDR1 is MGHDK, CDR2 SYGVNS, per germline. The junction had 7 bases not matched to a gene; V was cut back by 4 bases and J by 1 base. CDR3 DNA sequence: TGTGCCAGCAGTGTATACAGGGGTTCATCCTACGAGCAGTACTTC. Translating gives CASSVYRGSSYEQYF.

This clonotype was detected a few times. The gene calls are TRBV7-2 and TRBJ1-1; TRBD1 is a possible D gene (5 bases). This CDR3 is built from 19 residues. Trimming removed 0 bases at V and 1 base at J, with 21 bases between. Germline V gene lookup returns CDR1 SGHTA and CDR2 FQGNSA. CDR3 region: CASSLALFFGALENTEAFF. The CDR3 region has the DNA TGTGCCAGCAGCTTAGCGCTTTTTTTCGGGGCTTTAGAGAACACTGAAGCTTTCTTT.

This clonotype was counted many times. The chain is built from TRBV6-6 and TRBJ2-5; 9 positions agree with TRBD2. The germline CDR1 and CDR2 sequences are MNHNY and SVGAGI (reference sequence). The CDR3 runs 16 residues. Trimming at V came to 0 bases and at J to 5 bases, leaving 7 bases not matched to a gene. CDR3 nucleotide sequence: TGTGCCAGCAGTTACTCAGGGACTAGCAAGGCTGAGACCCAGTACTTC. It specifies CASSYSGTSKAETQYF.

The table lists this clonotype with many counts. The V call is TRBV12-3 or TRBV12-4, the J call TRBJ1-1; 7 positions match TRBD1. CDR3 length equals 15 residues. The trim removed 5 bases at V and 10 bases at J, leaving 16 bases unmatched. The CDR3 loop is CASSPRTGGAERAFF. The CDR3 nucleotides are TGTGCCAGCAGTCCCCGGACAGGCGGGGCGGAGAGAGCTTTCTTT.

In regard to this clonotype: One base away lies a much larger clone, so this may be a sequencing read error. The chain employs TRBV6-6 and TRBJ2-7; a possible D gene is TRBD1 (5 bases). Germline V lookup: CDR1 MNHNY, CDR2 SVGAGI (reference sequence). V lost 2 bases, J lost 0 bases, and 17 bases lay in between. This CDR3 region has 17 residues. The CDR3 nucleotides are TGTGCCAGCAGTTACGGGGCGGTAGGGTCTCCCTCCTACGAGCAGTACTTC. Encoded protein: CASSYGAVGSPSYEQYF.

This clonotype has ten or more counts. This chain joins TRBV6-5 and TRBJ1-2; 7 positions match TRBD1. Germline values: CDR1 MNHEY, CDR2 SVGAGI. J gave up 0 bases and V 0 bases, and 7 bases lay outside the gene matches. The CDR3 covers 17 residues. This chain's CDR3 is CASSYSNRGHTNYGYTF. CDR3 DNA: TGTGCCAGCAGTTACTCGAACAGGGGCCACACTAACTATGGCTACACCTTC.

This clonotype was recorded many times. The rearrangement uses TRBV12-3 or TRBV12-4 and TRBJ2-3; tentatively, D is TRBD2 (5 bases). The CDR3 consists of 14 residues. Trimming removed 3 bases at V and 2 bases at J, with 9 bases between. CDR3 region: CASSFILATDTQYF. CDR3 DNA: TGTGCCAGCAGTTTTATTCTAGCCACAGATACGCAGTATTTT.

This clonotype was recorded many times. J is TRBJ1-2 and V is TRBV29-1; no clear D. Trimming removed 4 bases at V and 3 bases at J, with 15 bases between. The CDR3 is 14 residues long. Germline V CDR1 and CDR2: SQVTM, ANQGSEA. The CDR3 reads CSVAVRLVDYGYTF. The CDR3 nucleotides are TGCAGCGTTGCTGTACGTCTAGTGGACTATGGCTACACCTTC. The full variable domain, in which reference TRBV29-1 and TRBJ1-2 provide the parts outside the CDR3, is SAVISQKPSRDICQRGTSLTIQCQVDSQVTMMFWYRQQPGQSLTLIATANQGSEATYESGFVIDKFPISRPNLTFSTLTVSNMSPEDSSIYLCSVAVRLVDYGYTFGSGTRLTVV.

This clonotype appeared many times. V gene TRBV5-4 combines with J gene TRBJ1-1, with 7 bases lining up with TRBD1. The CDR3 is 14 residues long. Germline loops: CDR1 SGHNT, CDR2 YYREEE (reference sequence). V was pared by 4 bases and J by 0 bases, with 3 bases of the junction left unmatched. As DNA, the CDR3 is TGTGCCAGCAGCCGGGACAGTATGAACACTGAAGCTTTCTTT. It translates to CASSRDSMNTEAFF.

This clonotype was counted ten times or more. V usage is TRBV18 and J usage is TRBJ1-3, with unresolved D. There are 14 residues in the CDR3. CDR1 is KGHSH and CDR2 is LQKENI in the germline V gene. The germline V and J ends were trimmed by 3 bases and 4 bases, with 10 bases remaining between them. The CDR3 protein is CASSPKDRGNTIYF. The CDR3 DNA is TGTGCCAGCTCACCTAAAGACCGGGGAAACACCATATATTTT.

This clonotype was detected many times. The gene calls are TRBV7-3 and TRBJ2-3, with D maybe TRBD1 (5 bases). The ends were cut back, 0 bases at V and 3 bases at J, with 7 bases in the middle. Germline V lookup: CDR1 SGHTA, CDR2 FQGTGA. This CDR3 spans 14 amino acids. CDR3 sequence (DNA): TGTGCCAGCAGCTTAACGGGGCGAACAGATACGCAGTATTTT. Its protein product is CASSLTGRTDTQYF.